The rows below give T cell receptor beta chains drawn from one sample of a study of blood T cell repertoires in COVID-19. This table comes from immunoSEQ multiplex PCR, and its TCRdb copy is limited to in-frame clones, with some not included. This table has over 250,000 clones, approximately 86% appearing once. The sequenced material came from peripheral blood. These receptors originate from a woman in her 70s with COVID-19, enrolled during active disease. Both conserved end residues are part of each CDR3. D genes are given only for firm matches. Expanded clones are given a class, and other clones once, few, many or no size at all.

J gene: TRBJ1-1
D gene: TRBD1
clone size: NA
V gene: TRBV5-8
CDR3 protein: CASSSGTGRIGDTEAFF
CDR3 DNA: TGTGCCAGCAGCTCCGGGACAGGGAGGATAGGGGACACTGAAGCTTTCTTT

J gene: TRBJ2-3
D gene: TRBD2
clone size: NA
V gene: TRBV28
CDR3 protein: CASTHRGTGGGTQYF
CDR3 DNA: TGTGCCAGCACCCACCGGGGGACGGGGGGTGGTACGCAGTATTTT

J gene: TRBJ2-7
D gene: TRBD1
clone size: NA
V gene: TRBV5-1
CDR3 protein: CASSLTGQGAYEQYF
CDR3 DNA: TGCGCCAGCAGCTTGACGGGACAGGGGGCCTACGAGCAGTACTTC

J gene: TRBJ2-5
D gene: TRBD2
clone size: NA
V gene: TRBV3-1/TRBV3-2
CDR3 protein: CASSQATGLARKTQYF
CDR3 DNA: TGTGCCAGCAGCCAAGCCACGGGACTAGCGAGGAAGACCCAGTACTTC

J gene: TRBJ1-3
D gene: TRBD1
clone size: NA
V gene: TRBV5-1
CDR3 protein: CASSQTGDAGNTIYF
CDR3 DNA: TGCGCCAGCAGCCAGACAGGGGACGCTGGAAACACCATATATTTT

J gene: TRBJ1-1
D gene: NA
clone size: NA
V gene: TRBV24-1
CDR3 protein: CATSDSTGTEAFF
CDR3 DNA: TGTGCCACCAGTGATTCCACAGGGACTGAAGCTTTCTTT

J gene: TRBJ2-5
D gene: NA
clone size: NA
V gene: TRBV7-7
CDR3 protein: CASSPSPLIGGETQYF
CDR3 DNA: TGTGCCAGCAGCCCATCCCCTCTAATCGGAGGGGAGACCCAGTACTTC

J gene: TRBJ1-5
D gene: NA
clone size: NA
V gene: TRBV24-1
CDR3 protein: CATSDGGNQPQHF
CDR3 DNA: TGTGCCACCAGTGATGGAGGCAATCAGCCCCAGCATTTT

J gene: TRBJ1-1
D gene: NA
clone size: few
V gene: TRBV5-1
CDR3 protein: CASSLQGWNTEAFF
CDR3 DNA: TGCGCCAGCAGCTTGCAGGGGTGGAACACTGAAGCTTTCTTT

J gene: TRBJ2-1
D gene: TRBD1
clone size: once
V gene: TRBV30
CDR3 protein: CAWTTGTGTFDEQFF
CDR3 DNA: TGTGCCTGGACCACCGGGACAGGGACCTTCGATGAGCAGTTCTTC

J gene: TRBJ1-2
D gene: TRBD1
clone size: NA
V gene: TRBV4-2
CDR3 protein: CASSQEFPDRGFGYTF
CDR3 DNA: TGTGCCAGCAGCCAAGAGTTCCCCGACAGGGGGTTTGGCTACACCTTC

J gene: TRBJ1-1
D gene: TRBD1
clone size: NA
V gene: TRBV5-1
CDR3 protein: CASSLGQGWNTEAFF
CDR3 DNA: TGCGCCAGCAGCTTGGGACAGGGTTGGAACACTGAAGCTTTCTTT

J gene: TRBJ1-6
D gene: NA
clone size: NA
V gene: TRBV5-6
CDR3 protein: CASSSRANNSPLHF
CDR3 DNA: TGTGCCAGCAGTTCCAGGGCGAATAATTCACCCCTCCACTTT

J gene: TRBJ2-4
D gene: NA
clone size: NA
V gene: TRBV21-1
CDR3 protein: CASSKVVVRDWFGLALLAKNIQYF
CDR3 DNA: TGTGCCAGCAGCAAAGTGGTGGTGAGGGACTGGTTTGGGCTAGCGTTACTAGCCAAAAACATTCAGTACTTC

J gene: TRBJ2-1
D gene: NA
clone size: NA
V gene: TRBV7-9
CDR3 protein: CASSPNTEQFF
CDR3 DNA: TGTGCCAGCAGCCCAAACACCGAGCAGTTCTTC

J gene: TRBJ1-1
D gene: TRBD1
clone size: NA
V gene: TRBV5-1
CDR3 protein: CASSVWTGSGSEAFF
CDR3 DNA: TGCGCCAGCAGCGTATGGACAGGGTCGGGTTCTGAAGCTTTCTTT

J gene: TRBJ1-1
D gene: NA
clone size: few
V gene: TRBV27
CDR3 protein: CASRTINEAFF
CDR3 DNA: TGTGCCAGCAGAACCATAAACGAGGCTTTCTTT

J gene: TRBJ2-2
D gene: TRBD2
clone size: NA
V gene: TRBV5-4
CDR3 protein: CASSGGGTITGELFF
CDR3 DNA: TGTGCCAGCAGCGGCGGGGGGACTATCACCGGGGAGCTGTTTTTT

J gene: TRBJ2-1
D gene: TRBD2
clone size: NA
V gene: TRBV19
CDR3 protein: CASSSPYSGGPYNEQFF
CDR3 DNA: TGTGCCAGTAGTTCCCCGTACAGCGGGGGGCCCTACAATGAGCAGTTCTTC

J gene: TRBJ1-1
D gene: NA
clone size: few
V gene: TRBV19
CDR3 protein: CASSIGMNTEAFF
CDR3 DNA: TGTGCCAGTAGTATCGGGATGAACACTGAAGCTTTCTTT

J gene: TRBJ1-4
D gene: NA
clone size: NA
V gene: TRBV9
CDR3 protein: CASSVAEENEKLFF
CDR3 DNA: TGTGCCAGCAGCGTTGCAGAGGAAAATGAAAAACTGTTTTTT

J gene: TRBJ2-7
D gene: TRBD2
clone size: NA
V gene: TRBV6-5
CDR3 protein: CASSPIAGGLGEQYF
CDR3 DNA: TGTGCCAGCAGCCCCATAGCGGGGGGGCTGGGCGAGCAGTACTTC

J gene: TRBJ1-2
D gene: NA
clone size: NA
V gene: TRBV28
CDR3 protein: CASSLWIDTSANYGYTF
CDR3 DNA: TGTGCCAGCAGTTTATGGATCGACACTTCAGCTAACTATGGCTACACCTTC

J gene: TRBJ1-1
D gene: TRBD1
clone size: NA
V gene: TRBV11-2
CDR3 protein: CASSYRQGAGTEAFF
CDR3 DNA: TGTGCCAGCAGCTACCGACAGGGGGCGGGCACTGAAGCTTTCTTT

J gene: TRBJ1-2
D gene: NA
clone size: NA
V gene: TRBV13
CDR3 protein: CASSPRRVWGYTF
CDR3 DNA: TGTGCCAGCAGCCCCCGGCGGGTCTGGGGCTACACCTTC

J gene: TRBJ2-2
D gene: TRBD2
clone size: NA
V gene: TRBV5-1
CDR3 protein: CASSLLAGALTGELFF
CDR3 DNA: TGCGCCAGCAGCTTGCTAGCGGGGGCCCTCACCGGGGAGCTGTTTTTT